The rows below give T cell receptor beta chains drawn from one sample of a study of vaccination and CD4 T cells after COVID-19. No antigens are known for them. MiXCR was run by TCRdb on the PCR reads, yielding one entry per CDR3 protein. There are 9,500 to 15,000 distinct CDR3 sequences in the sample; around 50% occur only once, and around a fifth lies in the top ten. The sample was CD4+ T cells from blood, cultured in vitro. Receptor source: a human donor who had recovered from COVID-19. Each CDR3 is given with its conserved first and last residue. Fields, in order: clone size, V gene, J gene, D gene, CDR3 protein, CDR3 DNA. A D gene is named only where the DNA matches it firmly. The size field is filled for only some rows; it gives once, few, many or a size class.

abundance: few
v_gene: TRBV4-1
j_gene: TRBJ2-3
d_gene: NA
CDR3aa: CASSHPLDTQYF
CDR3nt: TGCGCCAGCAGCCACCCGTTGGATACGCAGTATTTT

abundance: NA
v_gene: TRBV4-2
j_gene: TRBJ1-2
d_gene: NA
CDR3aa: CASSQQGPEDLNYGYTF
CDR3nt: TGTGCCAGCAGCCAACAGGGGCCGGAGGACCTCAACTATGGCTACACCTTC

abundance: NA
v_gene: TRBV28
j_gene: TRBJ2-5
d_gene: NA
CDR3aa: CASSLQGPKVTQYF
CDR3nt: TGTGCCAGCAGTTTACAGGGTCCTAAGGTGACCCAGTACTTC

abundance: NA
v_gene: TRBV15
j_gene: TRBJ2-5
d_gene: TRBD2
CDR3aa: CATSTSTSGRGRQETQYF
CDR3nt: TGTGCCACCAGCACCTCAACGAGCGGGAGAGGCCGCCAAGAGACCCAGTACTTC

abundance: NA
v_gene: TRBV24-1
j_gene: TRBJ2-7
d_gene: NA
CDR3aa: CATSDRGKYEQYF
CDR3nt: TGTGCCACCAGTGACAGGGGTAAATACGAGCAGTACTTC

abundance: NA
v_gene: TRBV2
j_gene: TRBJ2-2
d_gene: NA
CDR3aa: CASSARPVGNPNTGELFF
CDR3nt: TGTGCCAGCAGTGCCCGACCCGTGGGGAACCCGAACACCGGGGAGCTGTTTTTT

abundance: NA
v_gene: TRBV7-2
j_gene: TRBJ2-3
d_gene: NA
CDR3aa: CASSTGAADTQYF
CDR3nt: TGTGCCAGCAGCACAGGAGCCGCAGATACGCAGTATTTT

abundance: NA
v_gene: TRBV28
j_gene: TRBJ1-1
d_gene: TRBD1
CDR3aa: CASSLRAWDRRKGNTEAFF
CDR3nt: TGTGCCAGCAGTTTAAGGGCCTGGGACAGGCGGAAGGGGAACACTGAAGCTTTCTTT

abundance: few
v_gene: TRBV2
j_gene: TRBJ1-2
d_gene: NA
CDR3aa: CASSEGGRANYGYTF
CDR3nt: TGTGCCAGCAGTGAGGGGGGGAGAGCTAACTATGGCTACACCTTC

abundance: NA
v_gene: TRBV19
j_gene: TRBJ1-5
d_gene: NA
CDR3aa: CASKALGSDNQPQHF
CDR3nt: TGTGCCAGTAAAGCTCTGGGGAGTGACAATCAGCCCCAGCATTTT

abundance: large
v_gene: TRBV6-1
j_gene: TRBJ1-1
d_gene: TRBD1
CDR3aa: CASSSGEGAQSFF
CDR3nt: TGTGCCAGCAGCTCCGGGGAGGGGGCGCAATCTTTCTTT

abundance: few
v_gene: TRBV20-1
j_gene: TRBJ1-2
d_gene: TRBD1
CDR3aa: CSAQDRGTNYGYTF
CDR3nt: TGCAGTGCCCAGGACAGGGGCACTAACTATGGCTACACCTTC

abundance: few
v_gene: TRBV19
j_gene: TRBJ1-2
d_gene: NA
CDR3aa: CASSIAQGGNYGYTF
CDR3nt: TGTGCCAGTAGTATAGCCCAGGGCGGGAACTATGGCTACACCTTC

abundance: NA
v_gene: TRBV5-1
j_gene: TRBJ2-5
d_gene: TRBD2
CDR3aa: CASSPTSGRETQYF
CDR3nt: TGCGCCAGCAGTCCGACTAGCGGGAGGGAGACCCAGTACTTC

abundance: few
v_gene: TRBV7-9
j_gene: TRBJ2-3
d_gene: NA
CDR3aa: CASSSLSGGLTDTQYF
CDR3nt: TGTGCCAGCAGCTCCCTCAGTGGGGGGCTGACAGATACGCAGTATTTT

abundance: few
v_gene: TRBV7-8
j_gene: TRBJ1-5
d_gene: NA
CDR3aa: CASSLGGSQPQHF
CDR3nt: TGTGCCAGCAGCTTAGGGGGAAGTCAGCCCCAGCATTTT

abundance: few
v_gene: TRBV20-1
j_gene: TRBJ2-2
d_gene: NA
CDR3aa: CSAMDSRSYTGELFF
CDR3nt: TGCAGTGCTATGGACAGCCGTTCTTACACCGGGGAGCTGTTTTTT

abundance: NA
v_gene: TRBV6-1
j_gene: TRBJ1-6
d_gene: TRBD1
CDR3aa: CASRTTGGHSPLHF
CDR3nt: TGTGCCAGCAGGACGACAGGGGGACATTCACCCCTCCACTTT

abundance: few
v_gene: TRBV5-8
j_gene: TRBJ2-7
d_gene: TRBD1
CDR3aa: CASSNPGTGPYEQYF
CDR3nt: TGTGCCAGCAGCAATCCCGGGACAGGTCCCTACGAGCAGTACTTC

abundance: NA
v_gene: TRBV3-1
j_gene: TRBJ1-2
d_gene: NA
CDR3aa: CASSQDGGNYGYTF
CDR3nt: TGTGCCAGCAGCCAAGATGGGGGAAACTATGGCTACACCTTC

abundance: NA
v_gene: TRBV6-2/TRBV6-3
j_gene: TRBJ1-3
d_gene: NA
CDR3aa: CASRRTGNTIYF
CDR3nt: TGTGCCAGCAGGCGGACAGGAAACACCATATATTTT

abundance: NA
v_gene: TRBV5-1
j_gene: TRBJ2-1
d_gene: NA
CDR3aa: CASSFGGLSSYNEQFF
CDR3nt: TGCGCCAGCAGCTTCGGCGGGCTGAGCTCCTACAATGAGCAGTTCTTC

abundance: NA
v_gene: TRBV9
j_gene: TRBJ2-1
d_gene: TRBD2
CDR3aa: CASSVGVGSGGYNEQFF
CDR3nt: TGTGCCAGCAGCGTAGGAGTGGGTAGCGGGGGCTACAATGAGCAGTTCTTC

abundance: NA
v_gene: TRBV20-1
j_gene: TRBJ2-4
d_gene: NA
CDR3aa: CSATGPVAKNIQYF
CDR3nt: TGCAGTGCTACTGGACCAGTAGCCAAAAACATTCAGTACTTC

abundance: NA
v_gene: TRBV7-2
j_gene: TRBJ2-3
d_gene: TRBD1
CDR3aa: CASSSGQGITDTQYF
CDR3nt: TGTGCCAGCAGCTCGGGACAGGGGATCACAGATACGCAGTATTTT

abundance: NA
v_gene: TRBV19
j_gene: TRBJ2-4
d_gene: NA
CDR3aa: CASSARDGSKNIQYF
CDR3nt: TGTGCCAGTAGTGCCCGGGACGGCTCCAAAAACATTCAGTACTTC

abundance: NA
v_gene: TRBV15
j_gene: TRBJ2-3
d_gene: NA
CDR3aa: CATSREASRTDTQYF
CDR3nt: TGTGCCACCAGCAGAGAGGCTAGTCGGACGGATACGCAGTATTTT

abundance: once
v_gene: TRBV6-1
j_gene: TRBJ2-6
d_gene: NA
CDR3aa: CASAFSGANVLTF
CDR3nt: TGTGCCTCGGCGTTCTCTGGGGCCAACGTCCTGACTTTC

abundance: NA
v_gene: TRBV6-1
j_gene: TRBJ1-2
d_gene: NA
CDR3aa: CASSGSSGTPSGYTF
CDR3nt: TGTGCCAGCAGTGGCTCATCCGGGACCCCGTCGGGCTACACCTTC

abundance: large
v_gene: TRBV5-4
j_gene: TRBJ1-1
d_gene: TRBD1
CDR3aa: CASAMDRRNTEAFF
CDR3nt: TGTGCCAGTGCGATGGACAGGAGGAACACTGAAGCTTTCTTT

abundance: NA
v_gene: TRBV7-2
j_gene: TRBJ2-7
d_gene: TRBD1
CDR3aa: CASSLGTGSGEQYF
CDR3nt: TGTGCCAGCAGCTTGGGGACAGGATCCGGCGAGCAGTACTTC

abundance: NA
v_gene: TRBV6-1
j_gene: TRBJ1-2
d_gene: TRBD1
CDR3aa: CASKTGESSGYTF
CDR3nt: TGTGCCAGTAAGACAGGGGAATCGAGTGGCTACACCTTC